The rows below give T cell receptor beta chains drawn from one sample of a study of T-cell memory formation after mild COVID-19. MiXCR was run by TCRdb on the 5' RACE reads, yielding one entry per CDR3 protein. The table has hundreds of thousands of distinct CDR3 sequences, about an eighth seen once. Input material: PBMCs or a T cell subset sorted from them (not recorded which). These receptors originate from a man between 18 and 35 years old who had mild COVID-19 (a few samples of this study predate the infection). Cell type and time point are not known. CDR3s include the opening cysteine and the closing phenylalanine or tryptophan. The order of the fields is clone size, J gene, V gene, D gene, CDR3 DNA, CDR3 protein. The D gene is left open where the match is weak. Size tells how often a clone was seen (once, few, many) or the class of an expanded clone, and some rows leave it out.

>many|TRBJ1-1|TRBV3-1|TRBD1
TGTGCCAGCAGTAACAGGGGGGGCACTGAAGCTTTCTTT
CASSNRGGTEAFF
>many|TRBJ2-7|TRBV12-3/TRBV12-4|NA
TGTGCCAGCAGTATTCATGCCGAGCAGTACTTC
CASSIHAEQYF
>NA|TRBJ1-2|TRBV29-1|NA
TGCAGCGTTGAAGATTCGGAAGTGTCTATGGGCTACACCTTC
CSVEDSEVSMGYTF
>few|TRBJ1-2|TRBV20-1|TRBD1
TGCAGTGCCCAAGACAGGGGGGAGAATGGCGAGTATGGCTACACCTTC
CSAQDRGENGEYGYTF
>NA|TRBJ1-2|TRBV15|TRBD1
TGTGCCACCAGCAGAGACCTCGTGGGGGGACAGGGGGCGGCCTATGGCTACACCTTC
CATSRDLVGGQGAAYGYTF
>NA|TRBJ1-4|TRBV5-4|NA
TGTGCCAGCAGCTTGGAGGGGCAGCTAAATGAAAAACTGTTTTTT
CASSLEGQLNEKLFF
>few|TRBJ2-1|TRBV24-1|TRBD1
TGTGCCACCAGTGATGTTGGACAGGGGGCTAATGAGCAGTTCTTC
CATSDVGQGANEQFF
>NA|TRBJ1-2|TRBV12-3/TRBV12-4|NA
TGTGCCAGCAGTCCGGACATAGCCTATGGCTACACCTTC
CASSPDIAYGYTF
>NA|TRBJ1-1|TRBV6-1|NA
TGTGCCAGCAGTGAATATGGGTCTAACACTGAAGCTTTCTTT
CASSEYGSNTEAFF
>few|TRBJ2-3|TRBV12-3/TRBV12-4|NA
TGTGCCAGCAGTTTTTCGGTCAGCACAGATACGCAGTATTTT
CASSFSVSTDTQYF
>few|TRBJ1-1|TRBV4-2|NA
TGTGCCAGCAGCAAAGACGAGCAGGGGCCAGCTTTCTTT
CASSKDEQGPAFF
>NA|TRBJ2-2|TRBV7-3|NA
TGTGCCAGCAGCTTCGGGGATGCGAACACCGGGGAGCTGTTTTTT
CASSFGDANTGELFF
>NA|TRBJ2-3|TRBV30|NA
TGTGCCGGAGGGGAGGATACGCAGTATTTT
CAGGEDTQYF